The 7 T cell receptor beta chains below come from one sample, sequenced in a study of cytomegalovirus exposure and HLA in healthy donors. PCR was performed using 60 Vbeta and 13 Jbeta primers. Clones were sequenced by immunoSEQ multiplex PCR, and TCRdb holds only the in-frame ones, with some missing. This table holds under 200,000 clones, around four fifths found once. Sequenced material: PBMCs. The receptors come from a male donor in good health and CMV-seropositive.

The chain recombines TRBV2 with TRBJ2-3; TRBD2 is a possible D gene (6 bases). Germline lookup yields CDR1 SNHLY and CDR2 FYNNEI. V gave up 6 bases and J gave up 8 bases, with 21 bases separating them. The CDR3 loop spans 15 amino acids. The CDR3 coding sequence is TGTGCCAGCAGGGAGACTAGTGTGGGGTCGGGTACGCAGTATTTT. It specifies CASRETSVGSGTQYF.

V usage is TRBV30 and J usage is TRBJ2-5; weak D call: TRBD2 (7 bases). The germline V gene encodes CDR1 GTSNPN and CDR2 SVGIG (reference sequence). The CDR3 has 17 residues. V lost 0 bases and J lost 5, with 22 bases in between. Here the CDR3 reads CAWSVYLVRGPEETQYF. The CDR3 coding sequence is TGTGCCTGGAGTGTATATCTCGTGCGGGGGCCAGAGGAGACCCAGTACTTC.

The chain couples TRBV5-6 to TRBJ2-1; 7 bases fit TRBD1. The CDR3 has 16 residues. The germline V gene has CDR1 SGHDT and CDR2 YYEEEE. J was trimmed by 0 bases and V by 4 bases; bases with no gene match: 7. CDR3 nucleotide sequence: TGTGCCAGCAGCCCGATGACAGGGATCTCCTACAATGAGCAGTTCTTC. Its protein is CASSPMTGISYNEQFF.

This chain links TRBV6-5 with TRBJ1-2; D is possibly TRBD1 (6 bases). V was shortened by 6 bases and J by 2 bases, with 10 bases between the two germline ends. The CDR3 runs 13 residues. CDR1 is MNHEY and CDR2 is SVGAGI in the germline V gene. CDR3 DNA: TGTGCCAGCAGCCTTACAGGGAACTATGGCTACACCTTC. Amino acids: CASSLTGNYGYTF.

The chain has TRBV19 and TRBJ2-2, with TRBD2 matching over 9 bases. CDR3 length equals 15 residues. Unmatched junction bases numbered 3, after V lost 4 bases and J lost 3 bases. Germline assignment: CDR1 LNHDA and CDR2 SQIVND (reference sequence). As DNA, the CDR3 is TGTGCCAGTAGTAGGGTAGCGGGGGACACCGGGGAGCTGTTTTTT. Encoded protein: CASSRVAGDTGELFF.

The V and J genes are TRBV5-4 and TRBJ2-1, with TRBD2 identical over 9 bases. The germline V gene encodes CDR1 SGHNT and CDR2 YYREEE (reference sequence). The CDR3 runs 13 residues. Trimming removed 5 bases from V and 7 bases from J; junction bases left unmatched: 4. CDR3 nucleotides: TGTGCCAGCAGTCTAGCGGGGAGTAATGAGCAGTTCTTC. This translates into CASSLAGSNEQFF.

In this sample, this clone turned up a few times. The chain employs TRBV6-1 and TRBJ2-3; the D is unclear. CDR1 and CDR2 from the germline V gene are MNHNS and SASEGT. The CDR3 has 15 amino acids. Trimming removed 3 bases from V and 1 base from J, with 11 bases in between. CDR3 amino acids: CASSDGSLGTDTQYF. The DNA for the CDR3 is TGTGCCAGCAGTGACGGGTCTCTCGGCACAGATACGCAGTATTTT.